A single sample is the source of the 15 T cell receptor beta chains below, sequenced in a study of radiotherapy plus CTLA-4 blockade in lung cancer. TCRdb's table, derived via immunoSEQ multiplex PCR, lists solely in-frame clones and lacks some. The sample carries around 110,000 clones, 85% to 90% recorded once. The source was peripheral blood, collected from a patient treated with radiotherapy plus ipilimumab. The receptors stem from a human donor with non-small cell lung cancer that progressed on radiotherapy plus ipilimumab.

This rearrangement joins TRBV5-1 to TRBJ1-1, with 7 bases fitting TRBD1. Germline V gives CDR1 SGHRS, CDR2 YFSETQ. The CDR3 consists of 16 residues. With 4 bases clipped from V and 5 bases from J, the junction kept 14 bases outside the gene matches. This chain's CDR3 is CASSGWTGLAGTEAFF. CDR3 sequence (DNA): TGCGCCAGCAGCGGCTGGACAGGACTAGCGGGTACTGAAGCTTTCTTT.

V gene TRBV7-2 combines with J gene TRBJ1-3, with TRBD1 as a possible D gene (6 bases). V was trimmed by 1 base and J by 4 bases, leaving 14 bases between them. The germline V gene has CDR1 SGHTA and CDR2 FQGNSA. The CDR3 has 16 residues. CDR3 sequence (DNA): TGTGCCAGCAGCTTAGGAAGGACAGCCATGGGAAACACCATATATTTT. Amino acid sequence: CASSLGRTAMGNTIYF.

The chain couples TRBV5-4 to TRBJ1-4; D perhaps matches TRBD1 (6 bases). Per the germline V gene, CDR1 is SGHNT and CDR2 is YYREEE (reference sequence). Between the trimmed V and J ends, which lost 4 bases and 8 bases, there was a span of 15 bases. The CDR3 runs 14 residues. The CDR3 nucleotides read TGTGCCAGCAGCCCGGGACAAAAAGGGGAAAAACTGTTTTTT. Translated, it gives CASSPGQKGEKLFF.

This rearrangement joins TRBV9 to TRBJ1-1; TRBD1 agrees at 7 bases. CDR1 is SGDLS, CDR2 YYNGEE, per germline. The CDR3 runs 16 residues. J lost 4 bases, V lost 4 bases, and 13 bases had no gene match. The CDR3 DNA sequence: TGTGCCAGCAGCCCGTGGGGCGAGGGGGCGGTCACTGAAGCTTTCTTT. It codes for CASSPWGEGAVTEAFF.

The chain joins TRBV6-1 to TRBJ1-6; 7 nucleotides line up with TRBD1. Germline CDR1 is MNHNS and CDR2 is SASEGT. J was trimmed by 9 bases and V by 7 bases; bases with no gene match: 0. The CDR3 contains 11 residues. CDR3 sequence (DNA): TGTGCCAGCAACAGGGGTTCACCCCTCCACTTT. Protein product: CASNRGSPLHF.

V gene TRBV19 combines with J gene TRBJ1-3; possibly TRBD1 for D (5 bases). Germline assignment: CDR1 LNHDA and CDR2 SQIVND (reference sequence). Deletions cut 3 bases from V and 2 bases from J, with 8 bases between. CDR3 length: 14 residues. CDR3 sequence (DNA): TGTGCCAGTAGTATGTCGGGGGCTGGAAACACCATATATTTT. It encodes CASSMSGAGNTIYF.

The rearrangement links TRBV6-6 to TRBJ2-7, with 8 bases aligning to TRBD2. This CDR3 is 16 amino acids long. J lost 1 base, V lost 7 bases, and 12 bases had no gene match. The V gene's germline CDR1 is MNHNY and CDR2 SVGAGI (reference sequence). The CDR3 loop is CASNIMSGSISYEQYF. Here the CDR3 DNA reads TGTGCCAGCAATATAATGAGCGGGAGCATATCCTACGAGCAGTACTTC.

This sequence joins TRBV27 and TRBJ2-7; no definite D call. V lost 2 bases and J 0 bases, leaving 8 bases between the germline ends. CDR1 is MNHEY, CDR2 SMNVEV, per germline (reference sequence). This CDR3 has 14 amino acids. CDR3 sequence (DNA): TGTGCCAGCAGTTTAGCGGTGAGCTCCTACGAGCAGTACTTC. Translated: CASSLAVSSYEQYF.

The chain recombines TRBV9 with TRBJ1-2, with 11 bases matching TRBD1. CDR1 is SGDLS, CDR2 YYNGEE, per germline. This CDR3 is built from 19 residues. V lost 0 bases and J lost 4; bases outside the gene matches: 14. CDR3 region: CASSVAPYPGQGASYGYTF. Written as DNA, the CDR3 is TGTGCCAGCAGCGTAGCCCCTTATCCCGGACAGGGGGCAAGCTATGGCTACACCTTC.

J is TRBJ1-1 and V is TRBV2, with TRBD1 identical over 9 bases. Germline CDR1 is SNHLY and CDR2 is FYNNEI. J was trimmed by 6 bases and V by 7 bases; bases with no gene match: 3. CDR3 length: 12 amino acids. CDR3 in amino acids: CASTQGASEAFF. CDR3 sequence (DNA): TGTGCCAGCACACAGGGGGCCTCTGAAGCTTTCTTT.

The CDR3 nucleotides read TGTGCCAGCACTGAGCAAGGCAATCTATTCTACGAGCAGTACTTC. Protein: CASTEQGNLFYEQYF. The chain combines TRBV2 with TRBJ2-7; D gene uncertain. CDR3 length equals 15 residues. Deletions cut 7 bases from V and 3 bases from J, with 19 bases between. Per the germline V gene, CDR1 is SNHLY and CDR2 is FYNNEI.

This chain links TRBV12-5 with TRBJ2-1, with D perhaps TRBD2 (7 bases). CDR3 size: 14 residues. The germline V gene encodes CDR1 LGHNT and CDR2 FRNRAP. The V and J ends lost 1 base and 12 bases respectively, with 16 bases between them. The CDR3 region has the DNA TGTGCTAGTGGTTTGGCAGAGGGGGGCGGGAGGCAGTTCTTC. This gives the protein CASGLAEGGGRQFF.

The chain carries TRBV9 and TRBJ1-1; D gene unclear. Trimming stripped 0 bases from V and 2 bases from J, with 8 bases between. Per germline, CDR1 SGDLS and CDR2 YYNGEE. This CDR3 has 14 residues. CDR3 DNA sequence: TGTGCCAGCAGCGTAGATAGGGTTAACACTGAAGCTTTCTTT. It encodes CASSVDRVNTEAFF.

The V and J genes are TRBV14 and TRBJ2-2, with D uncertain. Germline V gene sequence: CDR1 SGHDN, CDR2 FVKESK. Deletions cut 1 base from V and 2 bases from J, with 11 bases between. This CDR3 comprises 16 residues. CDR3 nucleotides: TGTGCCAGCAGCCAAGTTTCCCTGTCAAACACCGGGGAGCTGTTTTTT. Amino acids: CASSQVSLSNTGELFF. The full variable domain, its missing parts supplied by reference TRBV14 and TRBJ2-2, is EAGVTQFPSHSVIEKGQTVTLRCDPISGHDNLYWYRRVMGKEIKFLLHFVKESKQDESGMPNNRFLAERTGGTYSTLKVQPAELEDSGVYFCASSQVSLSNTGELFFGEGSRLTVL.

The V and J genes are TRBV6-6 and TRBJ2-3; D is uncertain. The CDR3 has 12 amino acids. V was pared by 2 bases and J by 3 bases, with 3 bases between. The germline gives CDR1 MNHNY, CDR2 SVGAGI (reference sequence). CDR3 protein: CASSYKTDTQYF. DNA for the CDR3: TGTGCCAGCAGTTACAAAACAGATACGCAGTATTTT.